This T cell receptor beta chain was found in a study of T cell repertoires in cytomegalovirus infection. Study summary: CMV infection together with matching HLA type was indicated by public TCR beta signatures.

MiXCR, run by TCRdb on the reads, gives a single entry per CDR3 protein. The table includes under 850,000 distinct CDR3 sequences, roughly a third detected once. General study findings and limits: Cumulative public TCR beta family frequency identified CMV carriers with the relevant HLA. The response measured ex vivo was dominated by TCR beta clonotypes (HLA-C-restricted and CMV-specific).

As regards this clonotype: Its antigen is currently unknown.

Trimming shortened V by 5 bases and J by 7 bases, and 12 bases separated the two germline ends. Germline CDR1 is MDHEN and CDR2 is SYDVKM. CDR3 length equals 12 residues. V usage is TRBV28 and J usage is TRBJ2-7; tentatively, D is TRBD2 (5 bases). The sequenced sample consisted of PBMCs. This TCR derives from a human donor in good health (CMV status not recorded). Some clones in this sample may be carry-over from other donors' samples. CDR3 sequence (DNA): TGTGCCAGCAGTCGACTCGGGATTGAGCAGTACTTC. The encoded protein is CASSRLGIEQYF.